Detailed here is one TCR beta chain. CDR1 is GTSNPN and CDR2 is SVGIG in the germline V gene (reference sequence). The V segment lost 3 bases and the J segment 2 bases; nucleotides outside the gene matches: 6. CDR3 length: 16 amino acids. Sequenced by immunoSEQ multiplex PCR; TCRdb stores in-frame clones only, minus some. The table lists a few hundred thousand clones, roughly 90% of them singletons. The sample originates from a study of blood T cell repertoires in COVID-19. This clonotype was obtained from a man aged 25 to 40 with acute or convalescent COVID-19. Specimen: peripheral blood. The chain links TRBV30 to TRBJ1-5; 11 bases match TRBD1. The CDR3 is CAWRGQGAFGNQPQHF. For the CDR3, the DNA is TGTGCCTGGAGAGGACAGGGGGCATTTGGCAATCAGCCCCAGCATTTT.